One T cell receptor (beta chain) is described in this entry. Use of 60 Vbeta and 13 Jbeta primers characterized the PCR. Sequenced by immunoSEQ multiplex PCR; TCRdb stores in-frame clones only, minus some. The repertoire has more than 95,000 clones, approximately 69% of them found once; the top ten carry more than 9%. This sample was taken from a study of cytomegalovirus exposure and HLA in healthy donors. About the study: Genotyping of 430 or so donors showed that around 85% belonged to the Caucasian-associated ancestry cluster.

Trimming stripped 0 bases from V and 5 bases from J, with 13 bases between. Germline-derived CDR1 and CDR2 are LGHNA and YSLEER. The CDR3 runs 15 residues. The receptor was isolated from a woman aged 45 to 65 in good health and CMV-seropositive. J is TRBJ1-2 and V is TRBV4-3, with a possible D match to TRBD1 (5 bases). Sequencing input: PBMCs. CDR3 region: CASSQDSSGYYGYTF. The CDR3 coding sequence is TGCGCCAGCAGCCAAGATTCGTCAGGGTATTATGGCTACACCTTC.